A single sample is the source of the 9 T cell receptor beta chains below, sequenced in a study of T cells in Graves' hyperthyroidism and ophthalmopathy. What was amplified from RNA transcripts were TCR beta CDR3 regions. TCR CDR3 regions were first amplified by RT-PCR with HTBI primers. TCRdb re-called the multiplex PCR reads with MiXCR, one entry per CDR3 protein. The table lists approximately 600,000 distinct CDR3 sequences, 12% to 15% of them singletons, with 7.1% in the top ten. What was sequenced was blood. The receptor set was obtained from a woman aged 18 to 35 with Graves' ophthalmopathy.

This clonotype was seen many times. The CDR3 region is CASSPGTSGGVEQYF. The CDR3 DNA reads as TGTGCCAGCAGCCCAGGGACTAGCGGAGGGGTCGAGCAGTACTTC. This chain connects TRBV13 to TRBJ2-7; TRBD2 agrees at 11 bases. Germline V gene sequence: CDR1 PRHDT, CDR2 FYEKMQ (reference sequence). With 5 bases clipped from V and 6 bases from J, the junction kept 9 bases outside the gene matches. The CDR3 covers 15 residues.

In regard to this clonotype: A much larger clone is a single base away; this may be a read error. CDR3 DNA: TGTGCCAGCAGAACTGTATTCTGCGAGCAGTACTTC. It specifies CASRTVFCEQYF. This chain links TRBV28 with TRBJ2-7; unclear D gene. This CDR3 has 12 amino acids. Germline CDR1 MDHEN, CDR2 SYDVKM. V lost 6 bases to trimming and J lost 6 bases, with 12 bases between them.

This clonotype appeared a few times. The germline gene is not matched at one end of the junction; a read error may be the cause. V usage is TRBV7-7 and J usage is TRBJ1-2; 8 nucleotides line up with TRBD1. CDR1 and CDR2 (germline): SSHAT, FNYEAQ (reference sequence). The CDR3 has 16 amino acids. CDR3 DNA sequence: TGTGCTAGCAGCTTCCCGGACAGGGAAGTGTTCTATGGCTACACCTTC. Protein: CASSFPDREVFYGYTF.

This clonotype was seen at least ten times. V is TRBV10-3 and J is TRBJ2-2; maybe TRBD1 (8 bases). CDR1 is ENHRY, CDR2 SYGVKD, per germline. The CDR3 extends over 18 amino acids. The V end lost 6 bases, the J end lost 0 bases, and 20 bases lay between the germline ends. The CDR3 reads CAIRGGTGQAANTGELFF. CDR3 DNA sequence: TGTGCCATCAGGGGGGGGACAGGCCAGGCCGCGAACACCGGGGAGCTGTTTTTT.

This clonotype was detected many times. This sequence joins TRBV6-2 or TRBV6-3 and TRBJ2-1; TRBD2 agrees at 8 bases. Germline CDR1 MNHEY, CDR2 SVGEGT. V was clipped by 5 bases and J by 4 bases; unmatched bases: 4. The CDR3 loop spans 14 amino acids. The CDR3 loop is CASSQLAAYNEQFF. The CDR3 DNA is TGTGCCAGCAGTCAACTAGCGGCTTACAATGAGCAGTTCTTC.

This clonotype was recorded at least ten times. The chain couples TRBV24-1 to TRBJ2-3; unclear D gene. Looked up from germline, CDR1 is KGHDR and CDR2 is SFDVKD. The V and J ends lost 1 base and 4 bases respectively, with 5 bases between them. The CDR3 has 13 residues. CDR3 in DNA: TGTGCCACCAGTGATTTCTTTTCAGATACGCAGTATTTT. Translating it yields CATSDFFSDTQYF.

The sample holds a few counts of this clonotype. This sequence joins TRBV27 and TRBJ1-1, with a possible D match to TRBD1 (5 bases). The CDR3 runs to 14 residues. The germline V and J ends were trimmed by 3 bases and 5 bases, with 13 bases remaining between them. Germline V CDR1 and CDR2: MNHEY, SMNVEV (reference sequence). In DNA, the CDR3 is TGTGCCAGCAGTTTCAGGCAGGGAAGGACTGAAGCTTTCTTT. It encodes CASSFRQGRTEAFF.

There are many counts of this clonotype. The chain couples TRBV6-1 to TRBJ2-2, with 11 bases aligning to TRBD1. Germline V CDR1 and CDR2: MNHNS, SASEGT. The CDR3 covers 15 residues. With V trimmed by 5 bases and J by 5 bases, 4 bases remained unmatched. Written as DNA, the CDR3 is TGTGCCAGCAGTCGGACAGGGGGCAGGACCGGGGAGCTGTTTTTT. It codes for CASSRTGGRTGELFF.

This clonotype showed up many times. The gene calls are TRBV20-1 and TRBJ2-7, with TRBD2 as a possible D gene (6 bases). CDR1 is DFQATT, CDR2 SNEGSKA, per germline (reference sequence). The ends were cut back, 5 bases at V and 4 bases at J, with 15 bases in the middle. This CDR3 contains 13 residues. CDR3 bases: TGCAGTGCTTCACCGGGACTCCTATACGAGCAGTACTTC. Translated: CSASPGLLYEQYF.